A selection of T cell receptor beta chains follows, all from one sample in a study of blood T cell repertoires in COVID-19. The table came from immunoSEQ multiplex PCR; TCRdb's copy has only in-frame clones and leaves some out. The data show approximately 300,000 clones, 89% seen once. Material for sequencing was peripheral blood. These receptors came from a man aged 18 to 29 who had recovered from COVID-19. CDR3s include the opening cysteine and the closing phenylalanine or tryptophan. D genes are given only for firm matches. Clone sizes are given selectively: once, few, many, or a class where the clone is expanded.

size: .
V: TRBV7-9
D: .
J: TRBJ2-1
CDR3: CASSPQGDEQFF
DNA: TGTGCCAGCAGCCCACAGGGAGATGAGCAGTTCTTC

size: .
V: TRBV3-1/TRBV3-2
D: TRBD1
J: TRBJ1-1
CDR3: CASSQTRDSEAFF
DNA: TGTGCCAGCAGCCAAACCCGGGACAGTGAAGCTTTCTTT

size: .
V: TRBV6-5
D: .
J: TRBJ1-2
CDR3: CASRYAGNYGYTF
DNA: TGTGCCAGCAGGTACGCAGGGAACTATGGCTACACCTTC

size: .
V: TRBV28
D: TRBD2
J: TRBJ2-3
CDR3: CASSLLAGEGDTQYF
DNA: TGTGCCAGCAGTCTTCTAGCGGGAGAGGGAGATACGCAGTATTTT

size: .
V: TRBV4-1
D: .
J: TRBJ1-2
CDR3: CASSQERTLLRGNYGYTF
DNA: TGCGCCAGCAGCCAAGAGCGGACATTACTCAGGGGTAACTATGGCTACACCTTC

size: few
V: TRBV9
D: TRBD1
J: TRBJ2-2
CDR3: CASSAQQGAPGELFF
DNA: TGTGCCAGCAGCGCTCAACAGGGGGCGCCCGGGGAGCTGTTTTTT

size: .
V: TRBV30
D: .
J: TRBJ1-1
CDR3: CAWTRTLGGTEAFF
DNA: TGTGCCTGGACTCGTACCCTAGGGGGCACTGAAGCTTTCTTT

size: few
V: TRBV27
D: TRBD1
J: TRBJ2-7
CDR3: CASSPQGIEYEQYF
DNA: TGTGCCAGCAGCCCACAGGGGATCGAGTACGAGCAGTACTTC

size: .
V: TRBV27
D: .
J: TRBJ1-1
CDR3: CASRLQGLNTEAFF
DNA: TGTGCCAGCAGACTACAGGGATTGAACACTGAAGCTTTCTTT

size: .
V: TRBV4-3
D: TRBD1
J: TRBJ2-1
CDR3: CASSQDWLGTGGPNEQFF
DNA: TGCGCCAGCAGCCAAGATTGGTTAGGGACAGGGGGTCCCAATGAGCAGTTCTTC

size: .
V: TRBV6-5
D: TRBD1
J: TRBJ1-2
CDR3: CASSLSAGTGHYGYTF
DNA: TGTGCCAGCAGTTTGTCCGCCGGGACAGGGCACTATGGCTACACCTTC